This passage covers 17 T cell receptor beta chains from one sample sequenced in a study of PD-1 blockade in classical Hodgkin lymphoma. Relapse after autologous stem cell transplantation occurred in every patient, and brentuximab vedotin exposure varied. Assay used: immunoSEQ multiplex PCR; TCRdb lists only in-frame clones, some missing. The sample yields tens of thousands of clones, about two thirds seen once. The sample was peripheral blood mononuclear cells (PBMCs), taken at baseline. The receptors here all came from a human donor with classical Hodgkin lymphoma.

The rearrangement links TRBV19 to TRBJ1-4; D is undetermined. From germline, CDR1 is LNHDA and CDR2 SQIVND (reference sequence). CDR3 length: 13 amino acids. Trimming shortened V by 5 bases and J by 7 bases, and 11 bases separated the two germline ends. The CDR3 loop reads CASSLLSGEKLFF. The CDR3 nucleotides are TGTGCCAGTAGTCTCCTTAGTGGTGAAAAACTGTTTTTT.

The chain joins TRBV6-5 to TRBJ2-3, with 7 bases lining up with TRBD2. Unmatched junction bases numbered 8, after V lost 5 bases and J lost 3 bases. The CDR3 runs to 15 residues. The germline CDR1 and CDR2 sequences are MNHEY and SVGAGI. CDR3: CASSRGLQATDTQYF. CDR3 nucleotides: TGTGCCAGCAGTCGGGGACTACAGGCAACAGATACGCAGTATTTT.

The rearrangement uses TRBV18 and TRBJ2-1, with TRBD2 identical over 11 bases. This CDR3 has 20 amino acids. Germline-derived CDR1 and CDR2 are KGHSH and LQKENI. With 1 base clipped from V and 0 bases from J, the junction kept 11 bases outside the gene matches. The CDR3 loop reads CASSPQSTSGSRGSYNEQFF. The CDR3 nucleotides read TGTGCCAGCTCACCACAGTCAACTAGCGGGAGTAGGGGCTCCTACAATGAGCAGTTCTTC.

The chain employs TRBV10-3 and TRBJ2-2, with 7 positions matching TRBD1. V lost 4 bases to trimming and J lost 4 bases; unmatched junction nucleotides: 0. CDR3 size: 13 residues. CDR1 is ENHRY and CDR2 is SYGVKD in the germline V gene. CDR3 DNA sequence: TGTGCCATCAGTGCAGGGGGCACCGGGGAGCTGTTTTTT. This encodes CAISAGGTGELFF.

To note about this clone: This may arise from a read error, as a much more abundant clone is one base away. Different DNA sequences within this sample yield the same CDR3. The chain uses TRBV19 and TRBJ2-7, with 7 bases aligning to TRBD1. CDR1 and CDR2 (germline): LNHDA, SQIVND (reference sequence). Losses at the gene ends were 5 bases for V and 3 bases for J; bases not matched to a gene: 1. The CDR3 runs 12 residues. DNA for the CDR3: TGTGCCAGTAGTCGGGACAGCTACGAGCAGTACTTC. Its protein product is CASSRDSYEQYF.

This CDR3 is CAWRLAGGPETQYF. In nucleotides, the CDR3 is TGTGCCTGGCGACTAGCGGGAGGACCAGAGACCCAGTACTTC. This rearrangement joins TRBV30 to TRBJ2-5; TRBD2 agrees at 13 bases. V was pared by 5 bases and J by 4 bases, with 4 bases of the junction left unmatched. The CDR3 runs to 14 residues. CDR1 and CDR2 (germline): GTSNPN, SVGIG (reference sequence).

This clone came up once. The chain is built from TRBV4-3 and TRBJ1-1; D possibly corresponds to TRBD1 (6 bases). The CDR3 is made up of 15 amino acids. Germline V gene sequence: CDR1 LGHNA, CDR2 YSLEER. V gave up 3 bases and J gave up 6 bases, with 17 bases separating them. For the CDR3, the DNA is TGCGCCAGCAGCCAGGGTCGCCAGGGGATGGCTGAAGCTTTCTTT. Its translation is CASSQGRQGMAEAFF.

The chain employs TRBV6-6 and TRBJ1-3, with D possibly TRBD1 on 5 matching bases. CDR3 length: 14 residues. Germline V gene lookup returns CDR1 MNHNY and CDR2 SVGAGI (reference sequence). V lost 0 bases, J lost 4 bases, and 7 bases lay in between. In DNA form, the CDR3 reads TGTGCCAGCAGTTACTCAACAGGAGGAAACACCATATATTTT. Residues: CASSYSTGGNTIYF.

The rearrangement joins TRBV5-4 to TRBJ1-6; D is undetermined. Germline V gene data show CDR1 as SGHNT and CDR2 as YYREEE (reference sequence). Trimming cost V 2 bases and J 0 bases, with 6 bases left between them. This CDR3 has 15 amino acids. The CDR3 coding sequence is TGTGCCAGCAGCTTTGAGTCCTCCTATAATTCACCCCTCCACTTT. It translates to CASSFESSYNSPLHF.

CDR3 coding DNA: TGTGCCAGCAGTGAATCTCTTCTCCTAGGCGGTGAGCAGTTCTTC. It encodes CASSESLLLGGEQFF. The rearrangement uses TRBV6-1 and TRBJ2-1; the D is unclear. V lost 2 bases and J lost 9, with 17 bases in between. Germline V gene sequence: CDR1 MNHNS, CDR2 SASEGT. This CDR3 is 15 amino acids long.

Here the CDR3 reads CASSPSTGTSRETQYF. CDR3 DNA: TGTGCCAGCAGCCCGAGCACCGGGACTAGCAGAGAGACCCAGTACTTC. The rearrangement uses TRBV7-2 and TRBJ2-5; 9 bases fit TRBD2. The trim removed 5 bases at V and 4 bases at J, leaving 11 bases unmatched. The germline gives CDR1 SGHTA, CDR2 FQGNSA. This CDR3 has 16 amino acids.

The chain combines TRBV6-5 with TRBJ1-3; 7 positions match TRBD1. Germline V gene lookup returns CDR1 MNHEY and CDR2 SVGAGI. V lost 2 bases and J lost 3; bases outside the gene matches: 4. This CDR3 is built from 15 residues. The CDR3 DNA reads TGTGCCAGCAGTTACCAGACAGGGATTGGAAACACCATATATTTT. Translation gives CASSYQTGIGNTIYF.

The chain carries TRBV6-1 and TRBJ2-3, with D uncertain. The CDR3 is made up of 13 amino acids. V was trimmed by 5 bases and J by 2 bases, leaving 8 bases between them. Per the germline V gene, CDR1 is MNHNS and CDR2 is SASEGT. The DNA of the CDR3 is TGTGCCAGCAGTCTCGGGTTCACAGATACGCAGTATTTT. Residues: CASSLGFTDTQYF.

The chain links TRBV29-1 to TRBJ2-6; D call uncertain. The CDR3 totals 13 residues. The germline CDR1 and CDR2 sequences are SQVTM and ANQGSEA. The V gene lost 5 bases and the J gene lost 0 bases, with 5 bases spanning the gap. In DNA, the CDR3 is TGCAGCGTTATAGGCTCTGGGGCCAACGTCCTGACTTTC. Translated: CSVIGSGANVLTF. The full variable domain, in which reference TRBV29-1 and TRBJ2-6 provide the parts outside the CDR3, is SAVISQKPSRDICQRGTSLTIQCQVDSQVTMMFWYRQQPGQSLTLIATANQGSEATYESGFVIDKFPISRPNLTFSTLTVSNMSPEDSSIYLCSVIGSGANVLTFGAGSRLTVL.

The V call is TRBV19, the J call TRBJ1-2, with TRBD1 as a possible D gene (6 bases). Trimming left V 0 bases short and J 7 bases short, with 9 bases between. The germline V gene encodes CDR1 LNHDA and CDR2 SQIVND (reference sequence). This CDR3 is built from 13 residues. CDR3 in amino acids: CASSIEGTTGYTF. DNA for the CDR3: TGTGCCAGTAGTATAGAGGGGACAACTGGCTACACCTTC.

The chain is built from TRBV28 and TRBJ1-3; D is ambiguous. This CDR3 is 13 amino acids long. Trimming removed 3 bases at V and 0 bases at J, with 3 bases between. Germline-derived CDR1 and CDR2 are MDHEN and SYDVKM. Here the CDR3 DNA reads TGTGCCAGCAGTTTCCCCTCTGGAAACACCATATATTTT. Encoded protein: CASSFPSGNTIYF.

This clone is medium-sized (0.01 to 0.1%). V gene TRBV7-2 combines with J gene TRBJ2-2; no reliable D call. Germline CDR1 is SGHTA and CDR2 is FQGNSA. This CDR3 comprises 14 residues. Trimming left V 1 base short and J 3 bases short, with 6 bases between. The CDR3 nucleotides are TGTGCCAGCAGCTTAGGGTTCTACACCGGGGAGCTGTTTTTT. It yields the protein CASSLGFYTGELFF.